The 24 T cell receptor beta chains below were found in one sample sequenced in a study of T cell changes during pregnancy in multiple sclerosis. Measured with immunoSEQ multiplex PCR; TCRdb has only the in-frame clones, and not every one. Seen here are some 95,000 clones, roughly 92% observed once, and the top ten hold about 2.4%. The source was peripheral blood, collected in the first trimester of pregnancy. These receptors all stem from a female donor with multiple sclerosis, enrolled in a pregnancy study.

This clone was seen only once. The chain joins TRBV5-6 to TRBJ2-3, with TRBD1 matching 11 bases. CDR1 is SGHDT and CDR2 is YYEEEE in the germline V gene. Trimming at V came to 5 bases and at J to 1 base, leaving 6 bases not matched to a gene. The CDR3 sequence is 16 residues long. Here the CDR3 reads CASSPGTGGGTDTQYF. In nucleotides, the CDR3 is TGTGCCAGCAGTCCCGGGACAGGGGGGGGCACAGATACGCAGTATTTT.

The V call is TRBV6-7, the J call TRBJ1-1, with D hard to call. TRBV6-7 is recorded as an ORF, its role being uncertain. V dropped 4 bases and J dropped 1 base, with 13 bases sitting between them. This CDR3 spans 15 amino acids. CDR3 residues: CASSLFLRENTEAFF. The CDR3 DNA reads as TGTGCCAGCAGTTTATTTTTGAGGGAGAACACTGAAGCTTTCTTT.

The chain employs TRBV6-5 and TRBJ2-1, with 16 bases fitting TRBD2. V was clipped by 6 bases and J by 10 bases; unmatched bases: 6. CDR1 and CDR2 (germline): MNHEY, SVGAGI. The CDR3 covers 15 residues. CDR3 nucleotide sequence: TGTGCCAGCAGAACAGGGGGACTAGCGGGAGGGGAGCAGTTCTTC. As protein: CASRTGGLAGGEQFF.

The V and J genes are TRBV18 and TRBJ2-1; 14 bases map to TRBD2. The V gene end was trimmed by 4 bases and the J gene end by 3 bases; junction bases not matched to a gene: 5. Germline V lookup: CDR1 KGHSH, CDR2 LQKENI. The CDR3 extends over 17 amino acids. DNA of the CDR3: TGTGCCAGCTCACAGGGGACTAGCGGGAGAAGCTACAATGAGCAGTTCTTC. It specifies CASSQGTSGRSYNEQFF.

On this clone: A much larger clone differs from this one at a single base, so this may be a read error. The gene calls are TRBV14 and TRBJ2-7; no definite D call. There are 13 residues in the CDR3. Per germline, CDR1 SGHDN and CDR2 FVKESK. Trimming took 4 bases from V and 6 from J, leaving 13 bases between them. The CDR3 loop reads CASSLTKFSEQYF. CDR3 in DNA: TGTGCCAGCAGCCTTACCAAATTTAGCGAGCAGTACTTC.

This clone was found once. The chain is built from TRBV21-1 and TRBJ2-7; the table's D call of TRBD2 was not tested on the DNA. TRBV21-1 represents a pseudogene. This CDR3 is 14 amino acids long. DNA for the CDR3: TGTGCCAGCAGCAAACATGGCCGGCGGGACGAGCAGTACTTC. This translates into CASSKHGRRDEQYF.

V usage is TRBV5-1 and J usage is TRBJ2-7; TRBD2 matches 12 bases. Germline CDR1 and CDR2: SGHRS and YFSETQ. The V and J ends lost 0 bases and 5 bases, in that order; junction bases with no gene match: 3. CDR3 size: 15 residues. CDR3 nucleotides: TGCGCCAGCAGCTTGGCGACTAGCGGGAGTAACGAGCAGTACTTC. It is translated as CASSLATSGSNEQYF.

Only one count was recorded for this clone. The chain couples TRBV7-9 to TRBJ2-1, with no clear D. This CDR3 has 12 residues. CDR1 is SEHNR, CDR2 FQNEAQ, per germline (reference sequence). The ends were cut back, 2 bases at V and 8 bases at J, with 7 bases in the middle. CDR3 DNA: TGTGCCAGCAGCTTATACTATGATGAGCAGTTCTTC. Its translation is CASSLYYDEQFF.

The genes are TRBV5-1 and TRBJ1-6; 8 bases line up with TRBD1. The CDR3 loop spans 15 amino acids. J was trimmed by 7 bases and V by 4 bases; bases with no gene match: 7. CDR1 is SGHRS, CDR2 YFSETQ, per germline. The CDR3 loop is CASSVRTGQNSPLHF. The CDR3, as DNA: TGCGCCAGCAGCGTAAGGACAGGGCAAAATTCACCCCTCCACTTT.

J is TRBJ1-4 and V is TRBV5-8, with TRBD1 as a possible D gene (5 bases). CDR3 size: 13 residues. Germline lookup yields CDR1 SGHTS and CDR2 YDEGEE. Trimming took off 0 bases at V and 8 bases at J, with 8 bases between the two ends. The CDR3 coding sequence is TGTGCCAGCAGCTTGGCCCGGGGGGAAAAACTGTTTTTT. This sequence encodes CASSLARGEKLFF.

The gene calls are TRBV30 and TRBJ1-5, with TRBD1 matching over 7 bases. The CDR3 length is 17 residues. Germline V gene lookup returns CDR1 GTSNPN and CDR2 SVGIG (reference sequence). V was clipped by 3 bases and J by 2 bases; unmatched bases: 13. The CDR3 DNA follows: TGTGCCTGGAGAGCCTGCAACCGGGACAGATGCAATCAGCCCCAGCATTTT. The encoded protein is CAWRACNRDRCNQPQHF.

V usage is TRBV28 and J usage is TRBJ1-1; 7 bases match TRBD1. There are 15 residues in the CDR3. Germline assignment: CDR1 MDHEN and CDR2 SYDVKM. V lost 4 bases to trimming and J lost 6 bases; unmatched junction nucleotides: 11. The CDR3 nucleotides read TGTGCCAGCAGTTACTACAGGGGAAAGTTGGCTGAAGCTTTCTTT. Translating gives CASSYYRGKLAEAFF.

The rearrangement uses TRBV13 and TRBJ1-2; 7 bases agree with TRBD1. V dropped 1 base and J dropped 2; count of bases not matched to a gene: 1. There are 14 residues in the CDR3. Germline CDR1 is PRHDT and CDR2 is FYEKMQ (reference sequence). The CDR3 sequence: CASSLATGNYGYTF. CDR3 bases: TGTGCCAGCAGCTTAGCGACAGGGAACTATGGCTACACCTTC.

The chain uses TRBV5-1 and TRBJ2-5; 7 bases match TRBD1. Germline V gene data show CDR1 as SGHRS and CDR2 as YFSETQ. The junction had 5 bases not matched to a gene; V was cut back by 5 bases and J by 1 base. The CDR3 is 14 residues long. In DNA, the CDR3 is TGCGCCAGCAGGCGACGACAGGGCCAAGAGACCCAGTACTTC. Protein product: CASRRRQGQETQYF.

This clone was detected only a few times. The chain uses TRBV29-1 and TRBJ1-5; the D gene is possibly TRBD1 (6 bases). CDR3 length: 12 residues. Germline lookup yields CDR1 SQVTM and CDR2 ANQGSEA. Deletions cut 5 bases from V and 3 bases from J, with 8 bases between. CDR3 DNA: TGCAGCGTTAGGGACAACAATCAGCCCCAGCATTTT. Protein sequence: CSVRDNNQPQHF.

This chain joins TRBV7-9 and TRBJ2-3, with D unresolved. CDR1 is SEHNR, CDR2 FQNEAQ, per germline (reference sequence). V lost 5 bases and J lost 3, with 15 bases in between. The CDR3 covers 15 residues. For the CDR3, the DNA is TGTGCCAGCAGCCCCGCCGACGGCGGTACAGATACGCAGTATTTT. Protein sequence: CASSPADGGTDTQYF.

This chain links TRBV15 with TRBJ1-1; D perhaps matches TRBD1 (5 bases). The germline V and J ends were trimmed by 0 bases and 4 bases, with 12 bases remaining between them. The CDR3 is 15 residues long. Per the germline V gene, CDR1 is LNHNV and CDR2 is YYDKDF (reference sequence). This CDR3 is CATSRDQGRGTEAFF. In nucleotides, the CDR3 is TGTGCCACCAGCAGAGATCAGGGTCGAGGCACTGAAGCTTTCTTT. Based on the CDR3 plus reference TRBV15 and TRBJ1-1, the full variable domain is DAMVIQNPRYQVTQFGKPVTLSCSQTLNHNVMYWYQQKSSQAPKLLFHYYDKDFNNEADTPDNFQSRRPNTSFCFLDIRSPGLGDTAMYLCATSRDQGRGTEAFFGQGTRLTVV.

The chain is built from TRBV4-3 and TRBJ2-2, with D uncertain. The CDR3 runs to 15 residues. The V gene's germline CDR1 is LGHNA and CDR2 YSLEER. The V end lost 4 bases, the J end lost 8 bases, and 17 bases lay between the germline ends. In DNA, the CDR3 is TGCGCCAGCAGCCTGAACTCCTTTGGTTTGGGGGAGCTGTTTTTT. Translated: CASSLNSFGLGELFF.

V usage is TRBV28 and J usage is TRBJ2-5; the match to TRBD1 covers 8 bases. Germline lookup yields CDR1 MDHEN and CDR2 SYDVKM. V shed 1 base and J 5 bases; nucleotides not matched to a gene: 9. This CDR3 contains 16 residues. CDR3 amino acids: CASSLSTGAREETQYF. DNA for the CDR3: TGTGCCAGCAGTTTATCGACAGGGGCGAGGGAGGAGACCCAGTACTTC.

The DNA of the CDR3 is TGTGCCATCAGTGAGGGTCTATTCTATGGCTACACCTTC. Translated, it gives CAISEGLFYGYTF. The rearrangement links TRBV10-3 to TRBJ1-2; D remains unclear. The length of the CDR3 is 13 residues. V lost 2 bases and J 4 bases, leaving 8 bases between the germline ends. In germline, CDR1 is ENHRY, CDR2 SYGVKD.

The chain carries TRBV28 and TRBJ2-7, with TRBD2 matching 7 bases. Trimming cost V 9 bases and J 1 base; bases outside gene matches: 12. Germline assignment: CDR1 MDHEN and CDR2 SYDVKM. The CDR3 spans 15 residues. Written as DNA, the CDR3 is TGTGCCAGTACGGAGGGAGGGCCTGGGTCCTACGAGCAGTACTTC. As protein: CASTEGGPGSYEQYF.

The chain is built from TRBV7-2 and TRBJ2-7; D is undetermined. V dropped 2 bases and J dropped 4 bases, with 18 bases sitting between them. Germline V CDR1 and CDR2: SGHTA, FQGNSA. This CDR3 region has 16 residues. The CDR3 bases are TGTGCCAGCAGCTTAAGCCCACTCCAATTTAAGTACGAGCAGTACTTC. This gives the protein CASSLSPLQFKYEQYF.

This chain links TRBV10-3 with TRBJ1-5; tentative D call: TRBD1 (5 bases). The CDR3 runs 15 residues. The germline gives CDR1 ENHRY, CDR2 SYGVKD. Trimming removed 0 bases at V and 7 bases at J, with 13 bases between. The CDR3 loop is CAISESGGGGQPQHF. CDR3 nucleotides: TGTGCCATCAGTGAGTCAGGCGGGGGTGGGCAGCCCCAGCATTTT.

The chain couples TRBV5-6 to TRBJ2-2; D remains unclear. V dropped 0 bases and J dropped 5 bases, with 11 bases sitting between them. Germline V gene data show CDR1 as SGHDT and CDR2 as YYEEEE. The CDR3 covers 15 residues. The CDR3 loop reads CASSLANLVTGELFF. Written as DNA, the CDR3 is TGTGCCAGCAGCTTGGCCAATCTAGTGACCGGGGAGCTGTTTTTT.